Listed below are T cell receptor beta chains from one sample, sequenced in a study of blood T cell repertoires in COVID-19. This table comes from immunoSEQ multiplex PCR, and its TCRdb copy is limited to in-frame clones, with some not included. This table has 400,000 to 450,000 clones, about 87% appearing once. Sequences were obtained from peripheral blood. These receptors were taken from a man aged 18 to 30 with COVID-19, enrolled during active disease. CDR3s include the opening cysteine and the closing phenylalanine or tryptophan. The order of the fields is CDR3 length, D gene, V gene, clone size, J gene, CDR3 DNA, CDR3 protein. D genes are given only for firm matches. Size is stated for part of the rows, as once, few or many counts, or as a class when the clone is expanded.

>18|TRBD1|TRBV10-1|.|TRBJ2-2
TGCGCCAGCAGTGATCCTATGACAGGGGGTTCCCTCACCGGGGAGCTGTTTTTT
CASSDPMTGGSLTGELFF
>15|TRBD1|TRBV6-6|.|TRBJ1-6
TGTGCCAGCAGTGCAGCCCTGGGACAGTCAACACCCCTCCACTTT
CASSAALGQSTPLHF
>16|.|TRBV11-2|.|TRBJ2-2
TGTGCCAGCAGCTTGGTGGGGCCAGGCGGCACCGGGGAGCTGTTTTTT
CASSLVGPGGTGELFF
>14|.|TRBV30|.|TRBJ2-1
TGTGCCTGGAGTTCCGGAGTAGCAGTCAATGAGCAGTTCTTC
CAWSSGVAVNEQFF
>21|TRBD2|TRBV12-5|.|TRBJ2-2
TGTGCTAGTGGTTTGAGACCTAGATGGGATGGACTAGCGGCAAACACCGGGGAGCTGTTTTTT
CASGLRPRWDGLAANTGELFF
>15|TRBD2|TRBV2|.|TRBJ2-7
TGTGCCAGCATCCCTACGCCGGGAGGGTCCTACGAGCAGTACTTC
CASIPTPGGSYEQYF
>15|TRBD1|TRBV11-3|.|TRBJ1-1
TGTGCCAGCAGCTTTCTCCAGGGGGCCAACACTGAAGCTTTCTTT
CASSFLQGANTEAFF
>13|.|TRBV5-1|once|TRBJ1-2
TGCGCCAGCAGCTTAGTTACAGAGTATGGCTACACCTTC
CASSLVTEYGYTF
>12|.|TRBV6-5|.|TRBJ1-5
TGTGCCAGCAGTTACGGGACTGGGCCCCAGCATTTT
CASSYGTGPQHF
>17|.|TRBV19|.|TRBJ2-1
TGTGCCAGTAGTGCTCCGGGACATCCCAGCTCCTACAATGAGCAGTTCTTC
CASSAPGHPSSYNEQFF
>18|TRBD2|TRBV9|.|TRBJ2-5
TGTGCCAGCAGCGTAAGTGAGGGAGCGGGGGCCCTCCGTGGGACCCAGTACTTC
CASSVSEGAGALRGTQYF
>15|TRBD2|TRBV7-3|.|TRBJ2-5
TGTGCCAGCAGCTTAACGGGAGGGCCGACTGAGACCCAGTACTTC
CASSLTGGPTETQYF
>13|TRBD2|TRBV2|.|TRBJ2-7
TGTGCCAGCGGTACTAGCGGATACTACGAGCAGTACTTC
CASGTSGYYEQYF
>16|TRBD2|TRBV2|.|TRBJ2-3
TGTGCCAGCAGTTGGGACGGGACTAAGGGAGGGGATACGCAGTATTTT
CASSWDGTKGGDTQYF
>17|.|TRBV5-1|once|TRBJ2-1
TGCGCCAGCAGCTTGGCCCCTCCAGGGCCCTCCTACAATGAGCAGTTCTTC
CASSLAPPGPSYNEQFF
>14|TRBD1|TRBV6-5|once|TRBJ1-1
TGTGCCAGCAGTTTTGACAGGGGGCTCTCTGAAGCTTTCTTT
CASSFDRGLSEAFF
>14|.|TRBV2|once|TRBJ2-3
TGTGCCAGCTCGGGCGGGTTTTCCACAGATACGCAGTATTTT
CASSGGFSTDTQYF
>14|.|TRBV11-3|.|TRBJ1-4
TGTGCCAGCAGCTTATTACCGAGCGTTGAAAAACTGTTTTTT
CASSLLPSVEKLFF
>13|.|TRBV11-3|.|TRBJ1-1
TGTGCCAGCAGCTTGATGAGGGCAACTGAAGCTTTCTTT
CASSLMRATEAFF
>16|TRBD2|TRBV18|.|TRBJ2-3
TGTGCCAGCTCACCACCGCGACTAGCGAATGTAGATACGCAGTATTTT
CASSPPRLANVDTQYF
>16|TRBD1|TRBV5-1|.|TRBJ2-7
TGCGCCAGCAGCTTAATACAGGGGGCGCGAATCAACGAGCAGTACTTC
CASSLIQGARINEQYF
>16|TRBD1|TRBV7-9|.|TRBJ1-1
TGTGCCAGCAGCTTCCTATCTGGGACAGGGGTTACTGAAGCTTTCTTT
CASSFLSGTGVTEAFF
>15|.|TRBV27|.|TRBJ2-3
TGTGCCAGCAGTTTAGCGGGAACTAGCACAGATACGCAGTATTTT
CASSLAGTSTDTQYF
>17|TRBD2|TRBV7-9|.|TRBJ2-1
TGTGCCAGCAGCCTCGGGACTAGCGCGAGAGGCTCCAATGAGCAGTTCTTC
CASSLGTSARGSNEQFF
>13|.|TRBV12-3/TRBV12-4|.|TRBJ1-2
TGTGCCAGCAGTTTAATAGGGGGCTATGGCTACACCTTC
CASSLIGGYGYTF
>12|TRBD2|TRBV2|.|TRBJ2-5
TGTGCCAGCAGGCGGGGAGGGGCCAACGAGTACTTC
CASRRGGANEYF
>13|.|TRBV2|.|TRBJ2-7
TGTGCCAGCAGTGAAGGGGTGCGGGTCGAGCAGTACTTC
CASSEGVRVEQYF
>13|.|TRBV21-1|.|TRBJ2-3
TGTGCCAGCAGCAGGACAGTGGCAGATACGCAGTATTTT
CASSRTVADTQYF
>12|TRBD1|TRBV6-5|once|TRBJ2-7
TGTGCCAGCAGGGGACAGTCCTACGAGCAGTACTTC
CASRGQSYEQYF
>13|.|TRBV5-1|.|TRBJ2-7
TGCGCCAGCAGCTTGGATAGACATGTCGAGCAGTACTTC
CASSLDRHVEQYF
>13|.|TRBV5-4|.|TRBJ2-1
TGTGCCAGCAGCCTCTCTAGACAGGTAGAGCAGTTCTTC
CASSLSRQVEQFF
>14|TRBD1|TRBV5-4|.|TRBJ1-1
TGTGCCAGCAGCTTAGACCGGGACAGCACTGAAGCTTTCTTT
CASSLDRDSTEAFF
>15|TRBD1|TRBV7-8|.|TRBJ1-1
TGTGCCAGCAGCTCAGTATCAGGGGGCCGGACTGAAGCTTTCTTT
CASSSVSGGRTEAFF
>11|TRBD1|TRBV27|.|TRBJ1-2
TGTCCCGTTCCCGGGACAGCCCCCTCCGTATTC
CPVPGTAPSVF
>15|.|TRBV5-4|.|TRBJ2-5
TGTGCCAGCAGCTTGGGCGGGGGCCCAGTGGAGACCCAGTACTTC
CASSLGGGPVETQYF
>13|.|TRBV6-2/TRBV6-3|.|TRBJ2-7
TGTGCCAGCAGTTACAGGAGGAGCGACGAGCAGTACTTC
CASSYRRSDEQYF
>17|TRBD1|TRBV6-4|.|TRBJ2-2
TGTGCCAGCAGAAGAGACGTTGGACAGGGGGACACCGGGGAGCTGTTTTTT
CASRRDVGQGDTGELFF
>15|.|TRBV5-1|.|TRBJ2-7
TGCGCCAGCAGCTTGGGGTCGCAGGGGTTGAACGAGCAGTACTTC
CASSLGSQGLNEQYF
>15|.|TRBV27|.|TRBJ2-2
TGTGCCAGCAGTTTTACAGGTGGTAACACCGGGGAGCTGTTTTTT
CASSFTGGNTGELFF
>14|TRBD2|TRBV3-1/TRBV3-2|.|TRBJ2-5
TGTGCCAGCAGGACTAGCGGGGGGCCAGAGACCCAGTACTTC
CASRTSGGPETQYF
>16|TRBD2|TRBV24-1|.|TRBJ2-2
TGTGCCACCAGTGATACCACTAGCGGGCTCACCGGGGAGCTGTTTTTT
CATSDTTSGLTGELFF
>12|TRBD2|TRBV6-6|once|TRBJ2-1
TGTGCCACCTACGCGGGGGGCAATGAGCAGTTCTTC
CATYAGGNEQFF
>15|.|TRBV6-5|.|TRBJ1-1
TGTGCCAGCATGGTTGGGGCAGGGGTGAACACTGAAGCTTTCTTT
CASMVGAGVNTEAFF
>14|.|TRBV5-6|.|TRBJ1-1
TGTGCCAGCAGCTTACGACAAGCCCGGACTGAAGCTTTCTTT
CASSLRQARTEAFF
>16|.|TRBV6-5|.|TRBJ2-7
TGTGCCAGCAGTTACGAGGGAGAAGCGGCTATTTACGAGCAGTACTTC
CASSYEGEAAIYEQYF
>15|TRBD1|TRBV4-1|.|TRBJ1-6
TGCGCCAGCAGCCAAGGGACAGGGGGTAATTCACCCCTCCACTTT
CASSQGTGGNSPLHF
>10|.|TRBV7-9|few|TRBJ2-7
TGTGCCAGCAGCCCTTACGAGCAGTACTTC
CASSPYEQYF
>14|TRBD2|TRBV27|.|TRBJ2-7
TGTGCCAGCAGTGTTAGCGGGAGACCCTACGAGCAGTACTTC
CASSVSGRPYEQYF
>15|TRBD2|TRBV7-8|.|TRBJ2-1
TGTGCCAGCAGCTTGGGACTAGCGGGAGTGGATGAGCAGTTCTTC
CASSLGLAGVDEQFF
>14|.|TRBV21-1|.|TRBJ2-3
TGTGCCAGCAGCAAAAGGGGTCGAGGAGATACGCAGTATTTT
CASSKRGRGDTQYF
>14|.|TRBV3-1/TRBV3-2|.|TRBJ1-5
TGTGCCAGCAGCCAAGACAGGGTAAATCAGCCCCAGCATTTT
CASSQDRVNQPQHF
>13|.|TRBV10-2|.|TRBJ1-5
TGCGCCAGCAAGGCAGGGATCAATCAGCCCCAGCATTTT
CASKAGINQPQHF
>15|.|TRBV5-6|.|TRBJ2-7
TGTGCCAGCAGCCCGACGAAAACAGGGATCTACGAGCAGTACTTC
CASSPTKTGIYEQYF
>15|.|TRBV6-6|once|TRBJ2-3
TGTGCCAGCAGCCCCGGGACACCTAGCACAGATACGCAGTATTTT
CASSPGTPSTDTQYF
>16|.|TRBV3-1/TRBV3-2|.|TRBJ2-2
TGTGCCAGCAGCCAAGAGCTGGGAGTTGACACCGGGGAGCTGTTTTTT
CASSQELGVDTGELFF